This T cell receptor beta chain was found in a study of OX40 agonist ivuxolimab in advanced cancers. Background on the study: Patients were infused with ivuxolimab every 2 weeks at 0.01 to 10 mg/kg. Partial responses were recorded for three patients, including one with hepatocellular carcinoma and two with cutaneous melanoma. General observations from the study: Within 6 weeks, CD4+ and CD8+ blood T cells expanded clonally at 0.1 to 3.0 mg/kg.

The length of the CDR3 is 16 residues. Germline loops: CDR1 SGHRS, CDR2 YFSETQ. The junction had 8 bases not matched to a gene; V was cut back by 3 bases and J by 8 bases. It was autoimmune disease history or systemic immunosuppression that excluded patients. This clone appeared a single time. As yet, its antigen is unknown. The table came from immunoSEQ multiplex PCR; TCRdb's copy has only in-frame clones and leaves some out. Of 75,000 to 80,000 clones listed, roughly 80% are singletons. The chain employs TRBV5-1 and TRBJ2-3; 14 bases agree with TRBD2. The starting material was CD4+ or CD8+ T cells sorted from blood, obtained in a trial of the OX40 agonist ivuxolimab. This clonotype was obtained from an adult with an advanced solid tumor such as melanoma, head and neck, liver or kidney cancer. The CDR3 sequence is CASSSGLAGAQGTQYF. CDR3 in DNA: TGCGCCAGCAGCTCGGGACTAGCGGGGGCTCAAGGTACGCAGTATTTT.